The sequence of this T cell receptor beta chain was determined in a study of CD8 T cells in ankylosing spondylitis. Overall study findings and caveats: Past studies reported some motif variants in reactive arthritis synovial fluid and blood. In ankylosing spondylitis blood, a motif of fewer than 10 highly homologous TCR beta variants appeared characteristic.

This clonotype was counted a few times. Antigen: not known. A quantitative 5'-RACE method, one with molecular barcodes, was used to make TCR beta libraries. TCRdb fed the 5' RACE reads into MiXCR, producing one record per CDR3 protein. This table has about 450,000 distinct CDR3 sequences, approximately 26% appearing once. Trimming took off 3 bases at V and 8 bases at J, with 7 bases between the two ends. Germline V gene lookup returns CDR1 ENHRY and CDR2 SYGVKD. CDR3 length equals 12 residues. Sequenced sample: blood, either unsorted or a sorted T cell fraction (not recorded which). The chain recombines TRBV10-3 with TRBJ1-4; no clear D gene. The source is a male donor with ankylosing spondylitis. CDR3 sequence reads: CAISEDREKLFF. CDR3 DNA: TGTGCCATCAGTGAAGATCGGGAAAAACTGTTTTTT.